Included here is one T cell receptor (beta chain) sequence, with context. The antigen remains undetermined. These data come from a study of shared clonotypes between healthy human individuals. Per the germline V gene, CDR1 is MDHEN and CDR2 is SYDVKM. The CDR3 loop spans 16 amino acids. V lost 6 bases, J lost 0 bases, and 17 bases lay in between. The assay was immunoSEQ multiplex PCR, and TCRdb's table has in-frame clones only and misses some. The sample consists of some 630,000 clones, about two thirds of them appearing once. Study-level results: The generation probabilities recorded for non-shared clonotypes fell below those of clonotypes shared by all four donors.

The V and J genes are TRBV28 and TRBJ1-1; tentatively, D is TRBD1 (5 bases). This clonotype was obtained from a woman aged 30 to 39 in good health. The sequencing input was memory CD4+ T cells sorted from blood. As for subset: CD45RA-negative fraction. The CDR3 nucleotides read TGTGCCAGCAGGGGACCTGGGGCCGCCCTGAACACTGAAGCTTTCTTT. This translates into CASRGPGAALNTEAFF.